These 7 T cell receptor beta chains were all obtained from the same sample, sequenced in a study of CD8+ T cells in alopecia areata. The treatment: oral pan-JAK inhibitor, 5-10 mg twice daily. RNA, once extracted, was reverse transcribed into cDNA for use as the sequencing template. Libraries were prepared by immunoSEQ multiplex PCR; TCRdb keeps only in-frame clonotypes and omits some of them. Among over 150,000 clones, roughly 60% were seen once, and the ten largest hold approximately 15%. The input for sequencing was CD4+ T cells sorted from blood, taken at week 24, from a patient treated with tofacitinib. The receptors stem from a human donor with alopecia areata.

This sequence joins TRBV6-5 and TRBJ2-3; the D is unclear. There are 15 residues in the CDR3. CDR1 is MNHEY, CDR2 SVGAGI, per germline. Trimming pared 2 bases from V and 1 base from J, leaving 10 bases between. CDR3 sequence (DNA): TGTGCCAGCAGTTACCGTGGGGTCCGCACAGATACGCAGTATTTT. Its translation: CASSYRGVRTDTQYF.

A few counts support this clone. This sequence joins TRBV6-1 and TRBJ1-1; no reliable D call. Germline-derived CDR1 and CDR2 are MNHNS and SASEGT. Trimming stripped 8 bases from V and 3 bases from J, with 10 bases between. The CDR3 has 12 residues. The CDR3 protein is CASFPRDTEAFF. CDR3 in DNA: TGTGCCAGCTTTCCGCGGGACACTGAAGCTTTCTTT.

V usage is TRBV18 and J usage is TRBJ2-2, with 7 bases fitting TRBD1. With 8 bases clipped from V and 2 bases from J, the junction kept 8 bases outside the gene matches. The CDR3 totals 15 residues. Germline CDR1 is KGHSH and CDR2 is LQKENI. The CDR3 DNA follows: TGTGCCAGCCCCCGTCCAGGGGGTAACACCGGGGAGCTGTTTTTT. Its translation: CASPRPGGNTGELFF.

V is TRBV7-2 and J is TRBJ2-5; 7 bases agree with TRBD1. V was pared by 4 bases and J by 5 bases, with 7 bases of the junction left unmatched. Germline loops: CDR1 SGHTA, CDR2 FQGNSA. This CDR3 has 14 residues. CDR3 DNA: TGTGCCAGCAGCTGGGGGACAGCGATGGAGACCCAGTACTTC. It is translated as CASSWGTAMETQYF.

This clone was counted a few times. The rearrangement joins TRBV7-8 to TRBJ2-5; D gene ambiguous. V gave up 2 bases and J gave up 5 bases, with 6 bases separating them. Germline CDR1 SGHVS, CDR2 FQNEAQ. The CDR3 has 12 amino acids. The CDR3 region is CASSLTAETQYF. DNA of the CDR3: TGTGCCAGCAGCTTAACAGCGGAGACCCAGTACTTC.

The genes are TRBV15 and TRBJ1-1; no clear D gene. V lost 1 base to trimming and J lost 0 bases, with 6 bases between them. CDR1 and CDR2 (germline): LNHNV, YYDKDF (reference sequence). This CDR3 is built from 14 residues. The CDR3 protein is CATSRVSLNTEAFF. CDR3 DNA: TGTGCCACCAGCAGAGTGTCCCTGAACACTGAAGCTTTCTTT.

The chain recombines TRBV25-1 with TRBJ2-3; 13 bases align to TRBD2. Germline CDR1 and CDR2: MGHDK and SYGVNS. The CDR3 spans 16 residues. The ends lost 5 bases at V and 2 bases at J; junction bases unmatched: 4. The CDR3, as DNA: TGTGCCAGCAGTCGGACTAGCGGGGGCCCCACAGATACGCAGTATTTT. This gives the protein CASSRTSGGPTDTQYF.